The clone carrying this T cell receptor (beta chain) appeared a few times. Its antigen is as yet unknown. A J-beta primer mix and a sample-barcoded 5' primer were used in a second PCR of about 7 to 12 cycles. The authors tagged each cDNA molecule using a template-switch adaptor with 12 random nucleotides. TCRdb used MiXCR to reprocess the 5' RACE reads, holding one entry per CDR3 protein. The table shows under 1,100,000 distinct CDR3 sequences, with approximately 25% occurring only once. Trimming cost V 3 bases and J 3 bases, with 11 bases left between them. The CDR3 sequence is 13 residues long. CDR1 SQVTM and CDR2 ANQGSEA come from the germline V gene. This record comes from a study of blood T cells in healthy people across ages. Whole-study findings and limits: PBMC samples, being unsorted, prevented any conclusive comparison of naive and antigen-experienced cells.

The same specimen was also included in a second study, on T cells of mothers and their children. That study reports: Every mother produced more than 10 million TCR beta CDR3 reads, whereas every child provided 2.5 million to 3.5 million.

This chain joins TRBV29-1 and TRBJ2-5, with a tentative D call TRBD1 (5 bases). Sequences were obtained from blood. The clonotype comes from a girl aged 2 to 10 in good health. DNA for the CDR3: TGCAGCGTTGATCCCGACAGAAAAGAGACCCAGTACTTC. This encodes CSVDPDRKETQYF.